This TCR beta chain appears in the sequencing data of a study of blood T cells in healthy people across ages. This clonotype occurred a few times. A sample-barcoded 5' primer and a J-beta primer mix were used in a second PCR of roughly 6 to 12 cycles. TCRdb re-called the 5' RACE reads through MiXCR, storing one row per CDR3 protein. The sample lists approximately 730,000 distinct CDR3 sequences, around half occurring once. From germline, CDR1 is DFQATT and CDR2 SNEGSKA (reference sequence). The length of the CDR3 is 11 residues. V was shortened by 5 bases and J by 4 bases, with 8 bases between the two germline ends.

The chain employs TRBV20-1 and TRBJ1-2; D call uncertain. The material sequenced was blood. The receptor was derived from a man older than 75 in good health. CDR3 region: CSARLVYGYTF. The CDR3 bases are TGCAGTGCTCGACTAGTCTATGGCTACACCTTC.